This T cell receptor (beta chain) was retrieved from a study of blood T cell repertoires in COVID-19 (dated by TCRdb to about 2020). Study-level background: Samples from collaborators originated in the United States, Italy and Spain and spanned both the acute and convalescent phases of COVID-19. The prospective study material was composed of cDNA or gDNA derived from T cells, B-cell-depleted T cells, or PBMCs. The dataset comprised deeply sampled blood TCRbeta repertoires from subjects exposed to, actively infected with, or recovered from COVID-19. The repertoires were made available in a free public database intended to serve as a resource for research on the immune response to SARS-CoV-2. Samples were obtained from the ongoing ImmuneRACE study (first 160 participants) and from 1,254 subjects provided by 6 global collaborators. Sample metadata almost always included a de-identified subject ID, COVID-19 status, age in years and sex. Where available, HLA class I and class II types were taken from metadata supplied by the sample provider and were not determined by assay-based typing.

General study outcomes and caveats: How much clinical and demographic metadata was included differed by source and by participant, and the metadata was provided uncurated.

As encoded in the germline V gene (reference sequence), CDR1 is WNHNN while CDR2 is SYGVQD. The CDR3 holds 15 amino acids from the cysteine to the phenylalanine. Only the CDR3 portion is preserved as DNA: 45 bases, with reading frame beginning at the first base. V is trimmed back by 6 bases and J by 4 bases, and the junction contains 5 bases that no gene match accounts for. This clone occurred a few times. Its antigen is still unknown. There are no base qualities to consult, and no much larger clone falls within one base. In the prospective study, participants were roughly 18 to 100 years old, resided in 24 geographic areas of the United States, and were enrolled through a virtual design. To assign participants to cohorts, the prospective study relied on clinical history that participants themselves reported in a screening survey and a study questionnaire. In the prospective study, mobile phlebotomists collected whole blood, serum and a nasopharyngeal or oropharyngeal swab from each participant. Participants in the prospective study had the option to provide additional blood draws and questionnaires over a roughly 2-month period. Before DNA extraction, blood samples from the prospective study were shipped at room temperature or frozen.

TCRbeta CDR3 regions were amplified from genomic DNA by means of the immunoSEQ Assay, a bias-controlled multiplex PCR. Processing in the source paper ran as follows. The number of nucleated cells in each sample was estimated from the amplification of reference gene primers within the assay. To quantify the absolute abundance of each unique TCRbeta CDR3 rearrangement, sequence reads were collapsed and filtered. Productive Simpson clonality was computed per sample as the square root of Simpson's diversity index over productive rearrangements. This immuneACCESS table, as held by TCRdb, lists in-frame sequences with V and J called but not all clones. Of the missing ones, under half trace to an unresolved V gene in checked studies; the others have no known cause. V and J calls plus clone size are reproduced from that table; the DNA served to infer D and trimming. The sample table shows 300,000 to 350,000 clones, and 90% are seen once. Of the sample, over 3.5% falls within the top ten clones.

This sequence originates from a woman under 30 with acute COVID-19. The rearranged segments are TRBV10-1 and TRBJ2-1; TRBD2 fits 11 bases in the junction. The sequenced sample consisted of PBMCs or T cells enriched from blood (not recorded which). The CDR3 sequence is CASSATSGVYNEQFF. Read as DNA, the sequence is TGCGCCAGCAGCGCGACTAGCGGGGTTTACAATGAGCAGTTCTTC.